One sample yielded the 3 T cell receptor beta chains listed below, sequenced in a study of CD8+CD57+ T cells in acquired aplastic anemia. According to the study, genomic DNA was the template for TCR beta VDJ and CDR3 profiling. One entry per CDR3 protein results from TCRdb running MiXCR on the reads. Of some 200,000 distinct CDR3 sequences listed, 34% are singletons. The sample taken for sequencing was sorted CD4+, CD8+, or CD8+CD57+ T cells (not recorded which) from PBMCs. These receptors were collected from a human donor in good health, serving as a control.

In this sample, this clonotype turned up a few times. The chain joins TRBV7-2 to TRBJ2-3; the D gene is possibly TRBD2 (6 bases). CDR1 SGHTA and CDR2 FQGNSA come from the germline V gene. This CDR3 region has 15 residues. Trimming shortened V by 6 bases and J by 1 base, and 14 bases separated the two germline ends. The CDR3, as DNA: TGTGCCAGCAGAAGCCGGGAGCAGGGCACAGATACGCAGTATTTT. This encodes CASRSREQGTDTQYF. The complete variable domain, with remaining parts taken from reference TRBV7-2 and TRBJ2-3, reads GAGVSQSPSNKVTEKGKDVELRCDPISGHTALYWYRQSLGQGLEFLIYFQGNSAPDKSGLPSDRFSAERTGGSVSTLTIQRTQQEDSAVYLCASRSREQGTDTQYFGPGTRLTVL.

The chain recombines TRBV2 with TRBJ1-2; D is unclear. CDR3 size: 13 residues. The germline V and J ends were trimmed by 3 bases and 4 bases, with 9 bases remaining between them. Germline V CDR1 and CDR2: SNHLY, FYNNEI. CDR3: CASSDYASYGYTF. CDR3 nucleotides: TGTGCCAGCAGTGACTACGCCAGCTATGGCTACACCTTC.

This clonotype was detected ten times or more. J is TRBJ1-1 and V is TRBV7-9; no reliable D call. The CDR3 sequence is 14 residues long. V lost 3 bases, J lost 1 base, and 9 bases lay in between. Germline V gene data show CDR1 as SEHNR and CDR2 as FQNEAQ (reference sequence). The CDR3 is CASSFPRPNTEAFF. CDR3 sequence (DNA): TGTGCCAGCAGCTTCCCAAGACCGAACACTGAAGCTTTCTTT.